The 20 T cell receptor beta chains below all came from one sample that was sequenced in a study of blood T cell repertoires in COVID-19. Repertoires were generated with immunoSEQ multiplex PCR, while TCRdb's copy carries only in-frame clones and drops some. The table shows tens of thousands of clones, with 84% occurring only once. The sequenced material came from peripheral blood. The origin of the receptors is a human donor in a cohort sampled during active COVID-19.

This clone was seen more than once but under ten times. This chain uses TRBV9 with TRBJ1-1, with 8 bases aligning to TRBD1. The CDR3 is 14 residues long. The germline V gene has CDR1 SGDLS and CDR2 YYNGEE. V lost 4 bases and J lost 4; bases outside the gene matches: 6. CDR3 sequence (DNA): TGTGCCAGCAGCATGGGACAGGTAGGCACTGAAGCTTTCTTT. As protein: CASSMGQVGTEAFF.

This clone was seen a single time. The chain combines TRBV28 with TRBJ1-5; 8 bases match TRBD1. This CDR3 has 14 amino acids. CDR1 and CDR2 from the germline V gene are MDHEN and SYDVKM. V was clipped by 6 bases and J by 7 bases; unmatched bases: 8. CDR3 sequence: CASRAGQGGQPQHF. CDR3 bases: TGTGCCAGCAGGGCCGGACAGGGCGGCCAGCCCCAGCATTTT.

This chain joins TRBV5-1 and TRBJ1-2, with D possibly TRBD1 on 6 matching bases. The CDR3 has 15 amino acids. From germline, CDR1 is SGHRS and CDR2 YFSETQ. Trimming took off 5 bases at V and 6 bases at J, with 20 bases between the two ends. The CDR3 DNA follows: TGCGCCAGCAGGACTCTGGCGGGGGCGGGGGATGGCTACACCTTC. It encodes CASRTLAGAGDGYTF.

This chain connects TRBV7-8 to TRBJ1-1; the D is unclear. Germline CDR1 and CDR2: SGHVS and FQNEAQ. Trimming removed 1 base at V and 5 bases at J, with 14 bases between. CDR3 length: 15 residues. The CDR3 region is CASSLEAPGRTEAFF. DNA of the CDR3: TGTGCCAGCAGCTTAGAGGCCCCGGGGAGGACTGAAGCTTTCTTT.

This chain connects TRBV7-9 to TRBJ2-1; weak D call: TRBD1 (6 bases). The length of the CDR3 is 11 residues. Trimming pared 8 bases from V and 12 bases from J, leaving 14 bases between. The germline V gene encodes CDR1 SEHNR and CDR2 FQNEAQ (reference sequence). The chain's CDR3 is CASWRTGRQFF. CDR3 bases: TGTGCCAGCTGGAGAACAGGGAGGCAGTTCTTC.

This rearrangement joins TRBV6-5 to TRBJ2-3; 7 bases agree with TRBD2. This CDR3 region has 14 residues. Germline CDR1 is MNHEY and CDR2 is SVGAGI. Trimming took 5 bases from V and 2 from J; bases not matched to a gene: 4. CDR3 sequence reads: CASSPERDTDTQYF. CDR3 in DNA: TGTGCCAGCAGTCCTGAGCGGGACACAGATACGCAGTATTTT.

The chain has TRBV6-5 and TRBJ1-6, with 8 bases lining up with TRBD1. V gave up 2 bases and J gave up 7 bases; unmatched junction bases: 7. Germline lookup yields CDR1 MNHEY and CDR2 SVGAGI. The CDR3 length is 16 residues. The CDR3 sequence is CASSYGQGGRNSPLHF. For the CDR3, the DNA is TGTGCCAGCAGTTACGGACAGGGAGGAAGAAATTCACCCCTCCACTTT.

This clone was seen just once. The chain employs TRBV5-5 and TRBJ2-5; D ambiguous. The CDR3 consists of 15 residues. Per the germline V gene, CDR1 is SGHKS and CDR2 is YYEKEE (reference sequence). Trimming cost V 1 base and J 2 bases, with 12 bases left between them. This chain's CDR3 is CASSLYGIRQETQYF. CDR3 sequence (DNA): TGTGCCAGCAGCTTGTACGGTATTCGTCAAGAGACCCAGTACTTC. Full variable domain (rest looked up from reference TRBV5-5 and TRBJ2-5): DAGVTQSPTHLIKTRGQQVTLRCSPISGHKSVSWYQQVLGQGPQFIFQYYEKEERGRGNFPDRFSARQFPNYSSELNVNALLLGDSALYLCASSLYGIRQETQYFGPGTRLLVL.

J is TRBJ1-2 and V is TRBV4-3; 8 bases map to TRBD1. CDR3 size: 15 residues. CDR1 and CDR2 (germline): LGHNA, YSLEER. The V gene end was trimmed by 3 bases and the J gene end by 8 bases; junction bases not matched to a gene: 11. The CDR3 loop reads CASSHRGTGLRGYTF. The CDR3 coding sequence is TGCGCCAGCAGCCACCGCGGGACAGGTCTTCGCGGCTACACCTTC.

The chain couples TRBV11-2 to TRBJ2-7, with D tentatively TRBD2 (5 bases). The germline V and J ends were trimmed by 4 bases and 3 bases, with 13 bases remaining between them. Germline-derived CDR1 and CDR2 are SGHAT and FQNNGV. The length of the CDR3 is 14 residues. The DNA for the CDR3 is TGTGCCAGCAGCTCTGGACTCCTGGGCTACGAGCAGTACTTC. Its translation is CASSSGLLGYEQYF.

The V call is TRBV7-2, the J call TRBJ2-1, with 11 positions matching TRBD2. CDR1 SGHTA and CDR2 FQGNSA come from the germline V gene. The CDR3 contains 15 residues. The junction had 5 bases not matched to a gene; V was cut back by 4 bases and J by 6 bases. CDR3 bases: TGTGCCAGCAGCTACTTAGCGGGGGGGCTCAATGAGCAGTTCTTC. Encoded protein: CASSYLAGGLNEQFF.

The chain has TRBV19 and TRBJ2-3, with 7 bases fitting TRBD1. This CDR3 has 15 residues. Germline V CDR1 and CDR2: LNHDA, SQIVND (reference sequence). The V segment lost 5 bases and the J segment 3 bases; nucleotides outside the gene matches: 8. DNA for the CDR3: TGTGCCAGTAGTTACTACAGGGGACGGACAGATACGCAGTATTTT. It encodes CASSYYRGRTDTQYF.

The V call is TRBV7-9, the J call TRBJ2-5, with D maybe TRBD2 (5 bases). There are 14 residues in the CDR3. V lost 0 bases and J lost 1, with 6 bases in between. CDR1 and CDR2 (germline): SEHNR, FQNEAQ (reference sequence). The CDR3 sequence: CASSLAGIQETQYF. The DNA for the CDR3 is TGTGCCAGCAGCTTAGCCGGGATCCAAGAGACCCAGTACTTC.

The chain has TRBV4-3 and TRBJ2-1; 12 bases are shared with TRBD2. From germline, CDR1 is LGHNA and CDR2 YSLEER. The CDR3 spans 15 residues. V dropped 4 bases and J dropped 4; count of bases not matched to a gene: 2. DNA for the CDR3: TGCGCCAGCAGCCTAGGACTAGCGGGATACAATGAGCAGTTCTTC. This translates into CASSLGLAGYNEQFF.

This chain joins TRBV3-1 (or the pseudogene TRBV3-2) and TRBJ2-2; 10 bases map to TRBD2. Unmatched junction bases numbered 10, after V lost 8 bases and J lost 4 bases. This CDR3 contains 16 residues. Germline V CDR1 and CDR2: LGHDT, YNNKEL (reference sequence). The CDR3: CASRYGAGGFTGELFF. As DNA, the CDR3 is TGTGCCAGCCGCTATGGAGCGGGGGGGTTCACCGGGGAGCTGTTTTTT.

This clone appeared a few times. The V and J genes are TRBV6-5 and TRBJ1-1, with 7 bases aligning to TRBD1. With 10 bases clipped from V and 4 bases from J, the junction kept 12 bases outside the gene matches. The CDR3 runs to 14 residues. The germline CDR1 and CDR2 sequences are MNHEY and SVGAGI. CDR3 amino acids: CATAQGVLSTEAFF. Written as DNA, the CDR3 is TGTGCCACCGCGCAGGGGGTTTTGAGCACTGAAGCTTTCTTT.

The CDR3 reads CATSDPGSNQPQHF. The CDR3 coding sequence is TGTGCCACCAGTGATCCGGGAAGCAATCAGCCCCAGCATTTT. V and J are TRBV24-1 and TRBJ1-5; D gene uncertain. The CDR3 runs 14 residues. The V gene lost 3 bases and the J gene lost 1 base, with 6 bases spanning the gap. The germline CDR1 and CDR2 sequences are KGHDR and SFDVKD.

The CDR3, as DNA: TGTGCCAGCAGTCTTACTTCGACTAGTAATAAGGGAGCTGGGGCCAACGTCCTGACTTTC. This codes for CASSLTSTSNKGAGANVLTF. The rearrangement joins TRBV27 to TRBJ2-6; perhaps TRBD2 as D (6 bases). Germline values: CDR1 MNHEY, CDR2 SMNVEV (reference sequence). Trimming pared 5 bases from V and 2 bases from J, leaving 25 bases between. CDR3 length: 20 residues.

V usage is TRBV6-6 and J usage is TRBJ2-1; TRBD1 might be the D (5 bases). Per the germline V gene, CDR1 is MNHNY and CDR2 is SVGAGI (reference sequence). Trimming took 8 bases from V and 10 from J, leaving 15 bases between them. The CDR3 has 12 residues. The CDR3 DNA follows: TGTGCCAGCGACTTAGGGGAACGCGAGCAGTTCTTC. Translated: CASDLGEREQFF.

The chain recombines TRBV28 with TRBJ2-5, with TRBD2 matching over 13 bases. This CDR3 has 16 residues. Germline V gene data show CDR1 as MDHEN and CDR2 as SYDVKM. V lost 4 bases, J lost 4 bases, and 6 bases stayed unmatched. The CDR3 coding sequence is TGTGCCAGCAGTTCAATACTAGCGGGAGGGGTAGAGACCCAGTACTTC. Protein product: CASSSILAGGVETQYF. The full variable domain, rest sourced from reference TRBV28 and TRBJ2-5, is DVKVTQSSRYLVKRTGEKVFLECVQDMDHENMFWYRQDPGLGLRLIYFSYDVKMKEKGDIPEGYSVSREKKERFSLILESASTNQTSMYLCASSSILAGGVETQYFGPGTRLLVL.